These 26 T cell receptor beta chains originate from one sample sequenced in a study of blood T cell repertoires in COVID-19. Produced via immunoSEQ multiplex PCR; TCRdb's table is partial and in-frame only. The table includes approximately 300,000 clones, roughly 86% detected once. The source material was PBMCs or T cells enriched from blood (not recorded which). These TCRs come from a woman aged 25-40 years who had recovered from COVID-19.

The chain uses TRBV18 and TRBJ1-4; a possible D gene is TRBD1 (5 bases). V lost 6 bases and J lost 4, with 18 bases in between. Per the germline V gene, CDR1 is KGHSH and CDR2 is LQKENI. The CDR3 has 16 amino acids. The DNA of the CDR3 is TGTGCCAGCTCCCAGGGCCGGCCTTCCAATAATGAAAAACTGTTTTTT. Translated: CASSQGRPSNNEKLFF.

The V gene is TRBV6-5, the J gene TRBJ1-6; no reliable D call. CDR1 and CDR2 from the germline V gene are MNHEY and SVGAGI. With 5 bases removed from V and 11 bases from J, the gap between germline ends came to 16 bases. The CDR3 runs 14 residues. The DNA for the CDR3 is TGTGCCAGCAGTCTCGCAGGAGGTATGACACCCCTCCACTTT. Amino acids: CASSLAGGMTPLHF.

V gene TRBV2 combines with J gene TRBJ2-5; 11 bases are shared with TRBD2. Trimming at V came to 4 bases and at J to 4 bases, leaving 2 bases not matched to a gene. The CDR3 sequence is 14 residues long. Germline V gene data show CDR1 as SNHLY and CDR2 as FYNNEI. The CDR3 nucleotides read TGTGCCAGCAGTGTAGGACTAGCGGGAGAGACCCAGTACTTC. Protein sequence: CASSVGLAGETQYF.

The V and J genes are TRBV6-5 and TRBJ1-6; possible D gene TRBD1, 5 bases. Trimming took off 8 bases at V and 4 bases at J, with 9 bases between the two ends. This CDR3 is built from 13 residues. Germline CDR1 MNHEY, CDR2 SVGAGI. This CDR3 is CASGAGYNSPLHF. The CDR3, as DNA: TGTGCCAGCGGCGCAGGGTATAATTCACCCCTCCACTTT.

CDR3 region: CASSLLRGLSQETQYF. DNA of the CDR3: TGTGCCAGCAGTTTGTTACGCGGACTGTCCCAAGAGACCCAGTACTTC. V gene TRBV2 combines with J gene TRBJ2-5, with D possibly matching TRBD2 (5 bases). Trimming took off 5 bases at V and 1 base at J, with 17 bases between the two ends. This CDR3 region has 16 residues. From germline, CDR1 is SNHLY and CDR2 FYNNEI.

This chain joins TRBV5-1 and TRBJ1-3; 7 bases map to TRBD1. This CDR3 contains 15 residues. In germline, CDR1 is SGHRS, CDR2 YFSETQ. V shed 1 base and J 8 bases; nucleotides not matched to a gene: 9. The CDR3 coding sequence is TGCGCCAGCAGCTTGCAAGGAGACAGGGTGGACACCATATATTTT. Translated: CASSLQGDRVDTIYF. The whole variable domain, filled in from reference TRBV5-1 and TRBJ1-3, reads KAGVTQTPRYLIKTRGQQVTLSCSPISGHRSVSWYQQTPGQGLQFLFEYFSETQRNKGNFPGRFSGRQFSNSRSEMNVSTLELGDSALYLCASSLQGDRVDTIYFGEGSWLTVV.

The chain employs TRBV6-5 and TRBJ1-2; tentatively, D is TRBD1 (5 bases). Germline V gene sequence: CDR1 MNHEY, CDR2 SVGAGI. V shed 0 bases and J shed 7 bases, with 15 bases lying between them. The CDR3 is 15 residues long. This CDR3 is CASSYSINGAFGYTF. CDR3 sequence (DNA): TGTGCCAGCAGTTACTCGATAAATGGGGCGTTTGGCTACACCTTC.

Written as DNA, the CDR3 is TGTGCCAGCAGCCCTAGACGGGATAATTCACCCCTCCACTTT. Its protein product is CASSPRRDNSPLHF. This chain links TRBV3-1 (or the pseudogene TRBV3-2) with TRBJ1-6; D gene ambiguous. CDR1 and CDR2 from the germline V gene are LGHDT and YNNKEL (reference sequence). Trimming took off 4 bases at V and 5 bases at J, with 9 bases between the two ends. The CDR3 extends over 14 amino acids.

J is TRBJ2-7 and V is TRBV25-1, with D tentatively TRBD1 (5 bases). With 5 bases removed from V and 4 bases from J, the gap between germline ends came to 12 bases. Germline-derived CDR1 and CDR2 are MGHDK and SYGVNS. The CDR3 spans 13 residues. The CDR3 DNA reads TGTGCCAGCAGTCGGGCAGGGCCTTACGAGCAGTACTTC. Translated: CASSRAGPYEQYF.

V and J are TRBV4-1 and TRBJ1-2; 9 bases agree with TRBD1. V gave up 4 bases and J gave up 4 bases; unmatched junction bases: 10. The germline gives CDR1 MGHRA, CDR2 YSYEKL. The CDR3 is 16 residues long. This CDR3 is CASSPGTGPPVYGYTF. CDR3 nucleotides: TGCGCCAGCAGCCCCGGGACAGGGCCGCCTGTCTATGGCTACACCTTC.

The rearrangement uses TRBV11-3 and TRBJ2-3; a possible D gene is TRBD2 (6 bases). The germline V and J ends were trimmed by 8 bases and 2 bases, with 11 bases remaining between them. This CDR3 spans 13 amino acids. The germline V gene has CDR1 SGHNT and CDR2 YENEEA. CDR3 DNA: TGTGCCAGCCGTCCGGGGGACACAGATACGCAGTATTTT. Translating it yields CASRPGDTDTQYF.

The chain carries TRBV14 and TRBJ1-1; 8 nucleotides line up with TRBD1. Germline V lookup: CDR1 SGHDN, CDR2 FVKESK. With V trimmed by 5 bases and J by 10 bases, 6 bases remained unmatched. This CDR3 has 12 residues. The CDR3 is CASSTRTGRAFF. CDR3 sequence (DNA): TGTGCCAGCAGCACTCGGACAGGGAGAGCTTTCTTT.

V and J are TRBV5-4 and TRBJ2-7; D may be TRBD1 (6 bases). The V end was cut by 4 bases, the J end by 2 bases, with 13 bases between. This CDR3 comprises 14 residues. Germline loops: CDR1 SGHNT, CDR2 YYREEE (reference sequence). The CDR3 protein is CASSLPGQTYEQYF. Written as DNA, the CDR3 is TGTGCCAGCAGCCTCCCCGGACAGACCTACGAGCAGTACTTC.

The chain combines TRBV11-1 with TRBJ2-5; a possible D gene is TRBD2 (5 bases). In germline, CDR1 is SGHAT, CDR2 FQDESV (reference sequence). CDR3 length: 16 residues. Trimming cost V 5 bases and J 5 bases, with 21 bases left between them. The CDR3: CASSGGSIRIGETQYF. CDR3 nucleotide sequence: TGTGCCAGCAGCGGAGGTAGCATCCGGATAGGTGAGACCCAGTACTTC.

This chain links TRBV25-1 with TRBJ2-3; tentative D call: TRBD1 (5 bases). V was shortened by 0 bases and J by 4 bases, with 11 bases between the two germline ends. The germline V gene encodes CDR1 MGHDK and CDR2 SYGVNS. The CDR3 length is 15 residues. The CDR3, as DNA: TGTGCCAGCAGTGAATATCAGGGTGGGGCAGATACGCAGTATTTT. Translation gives CASSEYQGGADTQYF.

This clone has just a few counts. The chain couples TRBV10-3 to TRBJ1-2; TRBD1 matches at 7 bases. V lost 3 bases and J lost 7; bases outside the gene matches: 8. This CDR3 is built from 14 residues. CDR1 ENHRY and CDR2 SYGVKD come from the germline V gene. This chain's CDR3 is CAISDETGFAGYTF. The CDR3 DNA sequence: TGTGCCATCAGTGATGAGACAGGGTTTGCTGGCTACACCTTC.

CDR3 sequence reads: CASSLGPRRYTGELFF. The CDR3 DNA sequence: TGTGCCAGCAGCTTAGGGCCTCGGAGATACACCGGGGAGCTGTTTTTT. The chain joins TRBV11-3 to TRBJ2-2; D is unclear. V lost 1 base, J lost 3 bases, and 12 bases lay in between. In germline, CDR1 is SGHNT, CDR2 YENEEA. The CDR3 has 16 amino acids.

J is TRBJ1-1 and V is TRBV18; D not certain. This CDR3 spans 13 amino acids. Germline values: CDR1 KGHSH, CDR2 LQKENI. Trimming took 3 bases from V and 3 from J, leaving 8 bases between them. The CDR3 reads CASSPSSDTEAFF. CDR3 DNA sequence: TGTGCCAGCTCACCGTCCAGTGACACTGAAGCTTTCTTT.

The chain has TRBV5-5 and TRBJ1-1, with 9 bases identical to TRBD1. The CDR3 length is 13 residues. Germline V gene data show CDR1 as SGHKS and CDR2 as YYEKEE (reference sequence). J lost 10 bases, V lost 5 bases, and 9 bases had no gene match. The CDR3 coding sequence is TGTGCCAGCAGACCCGGGACAGGGACGGGAGCTTTCTTT. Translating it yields CASRPGTGTGAFF.

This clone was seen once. The CDR3 region has the DNA TGCGCCAGCAGCCAAGTAGCAACTCGTAATTCACCCCTCCACTTT. The encoded protein is CASSQVATRNSPLHF. J is TRBJ1-6 and V is TRBV4-1; D ambiguous. The CDR3 contains 15 residues. The germline V gene has CDR1 MGHRA and CDR2 YSYEKL. Deletions cut 1 base from V and 6 bases from J, with 10 bases between.

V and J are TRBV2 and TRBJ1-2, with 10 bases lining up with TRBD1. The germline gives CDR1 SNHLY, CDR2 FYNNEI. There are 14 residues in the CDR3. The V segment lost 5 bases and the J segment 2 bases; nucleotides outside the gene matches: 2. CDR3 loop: CASSRQGANYGYTF. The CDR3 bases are TGTGCCAGCAGTCGACAGGGGGCAAACTATGGCTACACCTTC. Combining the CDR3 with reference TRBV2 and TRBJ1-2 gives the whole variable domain EPEVTQTPSHQVTQMGQEVILRCVPISNHLYFYWYRQILGQKVEFLVSFYNNEISEKSEIFDDQFSVERPDGSNFTLKIRSTKLEDSAMYFCASSRQGANYGYTFGSGTRLTVV.

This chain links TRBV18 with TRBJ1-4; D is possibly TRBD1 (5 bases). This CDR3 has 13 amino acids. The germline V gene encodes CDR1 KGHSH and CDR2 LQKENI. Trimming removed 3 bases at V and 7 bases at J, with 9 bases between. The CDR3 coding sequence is TGTGCCAGCTCACCTCCAGGGTCTGAAAAACTGTTTTTT. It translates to CASSPPGSEKLFF. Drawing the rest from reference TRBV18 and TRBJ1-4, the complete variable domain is NAGVMQNPRHLVRRRGQEARLRCSPMKGHSHVYWYRQLPEEGLKFMVYLQKENIIDESGMPKERFSAEFPKEGPSILRIQQVVRGDSAAYFCASSPPGSEKLFFGSGTQLSVL.

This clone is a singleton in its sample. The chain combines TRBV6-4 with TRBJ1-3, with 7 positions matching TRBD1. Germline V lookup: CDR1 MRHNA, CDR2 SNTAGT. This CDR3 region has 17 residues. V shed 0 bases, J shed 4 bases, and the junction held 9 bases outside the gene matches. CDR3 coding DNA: TGTGCCAGCAGTGACTCTCGGAGCAGGGGGTTCGGAAACACCATATATTTT. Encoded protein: CASSDSRSRGFGNTIYF.

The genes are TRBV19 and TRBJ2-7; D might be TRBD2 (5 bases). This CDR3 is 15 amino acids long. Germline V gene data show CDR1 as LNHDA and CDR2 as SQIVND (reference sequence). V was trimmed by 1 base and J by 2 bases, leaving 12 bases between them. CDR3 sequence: CASSIGAGVTYEQYF. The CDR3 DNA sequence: TGTGCCAGTAGTATAGGGGCGGGTGTGACCTACGAGCAGTACTTC.

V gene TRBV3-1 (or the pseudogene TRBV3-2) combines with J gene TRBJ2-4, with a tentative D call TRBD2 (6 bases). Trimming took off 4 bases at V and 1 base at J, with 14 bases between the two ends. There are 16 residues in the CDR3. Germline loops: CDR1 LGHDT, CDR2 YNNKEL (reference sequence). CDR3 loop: CASSRRDEWAKNIQYF. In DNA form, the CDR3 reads TGTGCCAGCAGCCGGCGGGACGAGTGGGCCAAAAACATTCAGTACTTC.

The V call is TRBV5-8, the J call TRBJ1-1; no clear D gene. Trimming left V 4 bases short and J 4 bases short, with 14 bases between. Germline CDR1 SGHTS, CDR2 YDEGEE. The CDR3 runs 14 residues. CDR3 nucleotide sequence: TGTGCCAGCAGCCTACGTACAGCGGGCACTGAAGCTTTCTTT. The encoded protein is CASSLRTAGTEAFF. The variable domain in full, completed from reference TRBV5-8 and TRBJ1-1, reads EAGVTQSPTHLIKTRGQQATLRCSPISGHTSVYWYQQALGLGLQFLLWYDEGEERNRGNFPPRFSGRQFPNYSSELNVNALELEDSALYLCASSLRTAGTEAFFGQGTRLTVV.